This T cell receptor beta chain came from a study of CD8+ T cells in alopecia areata. Study context: Each of the treated patients was given oral tofacitinib, 5 to 10 mg twice daily, for moderate-to-severe alopecia areata.

Study-level findings and limits: Greater clonality was observed in lesional scalp samples, especially alopecia totalis/universalis, versus normal scalp. Resident alphabeta T cells of normal skin are also sequenced in scalp samples.

With regard to this clone: Its antigen is undetermined.

The length of the CDR3 is 14 residues. The germline V and J ends were trimmed by 0 bases and 10 bases, with 14 bases remaining between them. The germline V gene has CDR1 ENHRY and CDR2 SYGVKD. Patients with alopecia areata provided lesional scalp punch biopsies as well as peripheral blood. RNA extraction was followed by reverse transcription into cDNA, which acted as the sequencing template. The data were produced by immunoSEQ multiplex PCR, yet TCRdb's version contains in-frame clones alone and is incomplete. This sample has about 130,000 clones, with approximately 53% found just once. This receptor was taken from a human donor with alopecia areata. This specimen was CD4+ T cells sorted from blood, taken at week 0. The chain is built from TRBV10-3 and TRBJ2-3; a possible D gene is TRBD1 (5 bases). The CDR3: CAISESGAFLAQYF. Written as DNA, the CDR3 is TGTGCCATCAGTGAGTCAGGGGCCTTTCTGGCGCAGTATTTT.